Detailed here is one T cell receptor (beta chain). This clonotype has more than one count but fewer than ten. Which antigen it targets is not known. Per-nucleotide qualities are absent, and no much larger clonotype sits a single base away. This sample stems from a study of T-cell reconstitution after alpha-beta-depleted transplantation in children (dated by TCRdb to about 2016). About the full investigation: Using TCR repertoire profiling, the study followed T-cell immune reconstitution in a quantitative way in children after TCRalphabeta/CD19-depleted allogeneic hematopoietic cell transplantation.

The CDR3 has 13 amino acids, counting the end cysteine and phenylalanine. Only the CDR3 portion is preserved as DNA: 39 bases, with reading frame beginning at the first base. The germline V end is reduced by 4 bases and the J end by 4 bases; junction bases left unmatched: 3. Per the germline V gene, SQVTM is the CDR1 and ANQGSEA is the CDR2. The library was prepared using PCR. The instrument was an Illumina HiSeq 2500. To normalize quantification of the TCRbeta repertoire, the TCR libraries were built with molecular barcoding that relied on unique molecular identifiers. Starting from the raw public reads, TCRdb applied fastp trimming at Q25, assembled clones with MiXCR and retained in-frame beta chains. Identical CDR3 proteins give one entry, which carries the most common genes and DNA. This sample has 400,000 to 500,000 distinct CDR3 sequences in its table, and approximately 11% of those were observed once. Together, the top ten hold 5% to 6.5% of the sample.

The V and J genes are TRBV29-1 and TRBJ1-2; 10 middle bases align to TRBD1. This sequence was found in a human donor who donated a stem cell graft to a child with acute myeloid leukemia. The source material was PBMCs from the stem cell graft donor, sampled from the stem cell graft. The CDR3 protein sequence reads: CSVGRTGGYGYTF. The nucleotide sequence is given as TGCAGCGTTGGACGGACAGGGGGCTATGGCTACACCTTC.